This T cell receptor (beta chain) was sequenced during a study of shared clonotypes between healthy human individuals. Turning to the study itself: Ranging from 18 to 49 in age, donors were two women and three men.

General study results and limits: The study generally estimated greater richness for naive than memory subsets.

With 3 bases removed from V and 3 bases from J, the gap between germline ends came to 10 bases. Germline V lookup: CDR1 SGHDT, CDR2 YYEEEE. The CDR3 loop spans 14 amino acids. CD45RO negativity and positive selection for CCR7 defined naive CD8 cells, a population that excluded terminally differentiated effector memory CD45RA+ cells. Sequenced by immunoSEQ multiplex PCR; TCRdb stores in-frame clones only, minus some. The table includes under 1 million clones, 80% to 95% detected once. As to this clone: The antigen remains unidentified.

The sequenced sample was naive CD8+ T cells sorted from blood. This receptor was taken from a man aged 30 to 39 in good health. The chain has TRBV5-6 and TRBJ2-1, with D hard to call. The CDR3 here is CASSSDGYYNEQFF. The CDR3 DNA reads TGTGCCAGCAGCTCGGACGGATACTACAATGAGCAGTTCTTC.